The text below deals with one TCR beta chain. These data originate in a study of blood T cell repertoires in COVID-19. Turning to the study itself: T cells, B-cell-depleted T cells, or PBMCs provided the cDNA or gDNA that served as material.

Per the germline V gene, CDR1 is SGDLS and CDR2 is YYNGEE. V was cut by 2 bases and J by 2 bases, with 10 bases left in between. The CDR3 is made up of 14 amino acids. Assay: immunoSEQ multiplex PCR; the TCRdb copy retains only in-frame clones and omits some. Altogether approximately 470,000 clones are present, approximately 85% being singletons, with the ten largest covering approximately 3.2%. The source is a human donor in a cohort sampled during active COVID-19. The chain employs TRBV9 and TRBJ1-1, with D maybe TRBD1 (6 bases). The material sequenced was peripheral blood. CDR3 sequence (DNA): TGTGCCAGCAGCGTCGGACAGATAAACACTGAAGCTTTCTTT. Encoded protein: CASSVGQINTEAFF. Variable domain in full (rest from reference TRBV9 and TRBJ1-1): DSGVTQTPKHLITATGQRVTLRCSPRSGDLSVYWYQQSLDQGLQFLIQYYNGEERAKGNILERFSAQQFPDLHSELNLSSLELGDSALYFCASSVGQINTEAFFGQGTRLTVV.